This T cell receptor (beta chain) derives from a study of cytomegalovirus exposure and HLA in healthy donors (dated by TCRdb to the late 2010s). In the study overall: An earlier analysis of several hundred of the donors reported approximately 290 Gb of sequence data and about 100 million unique TCR beta sequences from 190 million or so T cells. A later genetic analysis used genome-wide SNP genotypes for about 60% of the roughly 700 donors, treating that subset as a discovery cohort. Rather than drawing on any new phenotypic data, the later analysis identified candidate immune exposures from TCR beta sequences and the way those sequences occurred across donors. Among about 400 genotyped donors of the cohort, an average of approximately 200,000 unique TCR beta nucleotide sequences was sequenced per donor, of which 15% to 20% were non-productive. Donor age, sex, ethnicity and CMV serostatus were collected together with the repertoire data. An early release that covered fewer than 800 HLA-typed donors contained approximately 320 gigabases of sequencing data and around 80 million unique TCR sequences. To study patterns of TCR occurrence, a later analysis re-analyzed previously published TCR beta repertoires from around 700 donors and added high-resolution HLA genotyping. The study combined high-throughput TCR immunosequencing, statistical association of individual TCRs with disease status, and machine learning to predict cytomegalovirus infection status. A separate validation cohort of over a hundred different subjects was used in addition to the approximately 700-subject first cohort. The study aimed to test whether cataloging public T cell receptors could reveal signatures of past pathogen exposure. HLA typing covered class I and class II loci at four-digit resolution. Every repertoire in the discovery cohort had been generated on one and the same sequencing platform. The study used immunosequencing to profile the T cell repertoires of hundreds of subjects and linked those repertoires to cytomegalovirus serostatus. Of the roughly 410 genotyped donors, approximately 81% were placed in the genetic ancestry cluster associated with self-reported Caucasian donors. An earlier analysis of 587 of the donors applied high-throughput TCR beta sequencing to assess whether each TCR beta V gene segment acted as functional or pseudogenic. Typing coverage varied by locus: about 629-640 donors for A, B, C, DRB1 and DQB1; more than 500 for DQA1; about 600 for DPA1; more than 450 for DPB1. Four to six DR-DQ haplotypes were handled as single units for association and clustering because linkage in the cohort was strong. The paper's findings and limits, for the study overall: Assigning TCR associations to individual alleles was difficult when HLA alleles, especially DR and DQ, strongly co-occurred. In a later genetic analysis, fewer N-insertions in productive TCRs were reported among donors in an Asian-associated ancestry cluster than the roughly 700-donor mean. Sequencing depth was assumed to be roughly uniform across donors in the presence/absence analyses, though that assumption may not hold. Several of the top co-occurrence clusters appeared to be linked to parvovirus B19, influenza, CMV and Epstein-Barr virus, according to a later analysis. In an earlier analysis of some 500 of the donors, most TCR beta V segments appeared in productive rearrangements about 87% or about 30% of the time, broadly matching IMGT annotations. A total of fewer than 200 TCR beta chains were listed by the study as associated with cytomegalovirus. A few of the identified cytomegalovirus-associated TCR beta chains were confirmed in vitro to be specific for cytomegalovirus antigens. In a later genetic analysis, a missense DCLRE1C variant was associated with V-gene and J-gene trimming of TCR beta chains, and the association was replicated in an independent cohort. Across donors, most TCR sequences were observed very rarely, whereas some public TCRs were present in many individuals. About 15 rarely observed V segments, including chromosome 9 orphons, were excluded from the earlier analysis of approximately 500 of the donors because counts were too low. A further reported finding was that TCR beta sequences accurately predicted the HLA-A and HLA-B alleles for most subjects in the first cohort. Because HLA typing was missing for some donors at each locus, association tests included only the typed subset. Cytomegalovirus status was reported to be diagnosed by the classifier with high specificity and sensitivity in both the original and validation cohorts. CMV serostatus was the only immune exposure information available for the cohort. According to the authors, the approach could potentially be generalized to other disease states and immunological phenotypes. Correlated functional status among segregating V segments might be attributable to linkage disequilibrium, but an unknown experimental factor could not be ruled out. Because the 87-base-pair reads could not distinguish some IMGT-functional V segments, including TRBV6-2 and TRBV6-3, those segments were excluded. Only TCR beta chains were sequenced in this cohort, and the absence of alpha or paired-chain data limited detectable features. In a later analysis, TCR association rates were found to vary across HLA loci, with the most associated TCRs seen for DRB1 alleles and the fewest for HLA-C alleles. In a later analysis, more than 15,000 TCR beta sequences were associated with specific HLA alleles at a false discovery rate of 0.05. In a later analysis, HLA-associated TCR beta chains were found to be more clonally expanded and to have lower generation probabilities than equally common non-associated chains. A group of highly shared sequence variants was considered likely to be a technical artifact of the sequencing pipeline. A later analysis found that most CMV-associated TCR beta chains appeared HLA-restricted, with HLA associations seemingly driven largely by CMV exposure.

On this clone: Its cognate antigen has yet to be identified. The sample holds no much larger clone one base away, and base qualities are not on file.

At the junction V is shortened by 7 bases and J by 7 bases; bases outside the gene matches: 19. The CDR3 has 18 amino acids, counting the end cysteine and phenylalanine. Kept here is only the CDR3 DNA, which spans 54 bases and is read in frame from base 1. The germline V gene gives CDR1 as MNHGY and CDR2 as SVAAGI. Libraries were built with the immunoSEQ multiplex PCR assay. The multiplex PCR relied on a mix of 60 forward primers for TCR Vbeta segments and 13 reverse primers for TCR Jbeta segments. The CDR3 region of rearranged TCR beta genes was amplified from genomic DNA with a multiplex PCR assay. On the Illumina HiSeq System, the amplified TCR beta libraries were sequenced as 87-base-pair reads. The original methods were these. A later analysis counted some 74 million unique TCR beta chains across the 640 or so repertoires, and some 11 million of these chains were shared by at least two donors. Raw reads were error-corrected and collapsed into unique sequences by a nearest-neighbor algorithm in which closely related sequences were merged to remove PCR and sequencing errors. V, D and J gene segments were assigned by aligning CDR3 sequences to IMGT reference sequences. For a sequence to be retained, a match of at least six nucleotides to both a V gene segment and a J gene segment was required. A rearrangement counted as productive if the CDR3 had no stop codons and remained in frame with V and J, and every other rearrangement counted as non-productive. CDR3 was defined by IMGT convention, running from the second conserved V-encoded cysteine to the conserved J-encoded phenylalanine. In an earlier analysis of approximately 590 of the donors, sequences lacking an unambiguous match to a single V gene segment were excluded. An earlier analysis of a few hundred of the donors called V segments functional above 56.7% productive rearrangements and segregating when the between-donor standard deviation exceeded 5%. A statistical classification framework was built for diagnosing cytomegalovirus status from the catalog of TCR beta chain sequences. In a later analysis, V and J genes were assigned by comparing TCR nucleotide sequences against IMGT/GENE-DB human TR gene sequences. The TCRdist pipeline was used in a later analysis to assign CDR3 sequences and most-parsimonious VDJ recombination scenarios. In a later analysis, every TCR beta chain was defined by the combination of its CDR3 amino acid sequence and its V-gene family, and reads without a unique V-gene family were dropped. In a later analysis, a few hundred highly shared, low-generation-probability nucleotide sequences were removed to address suspected cross-contamination and a sequencing artifact. For each public chain, a later analysis derived a clonal expansion index from normalized ranks of inferred template counts within each repertoire. In a later analysis, generation probabilities were computed using a VDJ recombination model fitted to out-of-frame rearrangements, and the results were checked against IGoR. In a later analysis, hypergeometric tests were used to score TCR-TCR, TCR-HLA and TCR-CMV co-occurrence, with a repertoire-size bias correction applied to TCR pairs. False discovery rates were estimated in a later analysis by permuting HLA or CMV assignments 20 times. In a later analysis, co-occurring TCRs were grouped using DBSCAN, with TCRdist sequence similarity added in when clustering inside HLA-allele-positive subsets. Repertoires with fewer than 30,000 or more than 120,000 public chains, plus five repertoires with anomalous nucleotide sharing, were excluded from co-occurrence clustering. TCRdb stores this immuneACCESS table with in-frame sequences only. Part of the clones is absent; in the studies checked, under half of the shortfall reflects unresolved V genes, and no reason is known for the rest. For V, J and clone size, that table is used; D and trimming come from the DNA. For this sample the table gives approximately 110,000 clones, of which 76% were detected only once. The ten largest clonotypes hold 7.7% of the sample.

In total, 666 healthy bone marrow donors made up the cohort. At the time of sampling, every cohort member was nominally healthy, though immune exposures that went unrecorded were likely present. The donor tested CMV seropositive, placing the donor among the 250 to 350 seropositive members of the cohort. A peripheral blood sample was collected from each donor, and TCR beta sequencing was performed on peripheral blood mononuclear cells. Genomic DNA was extracted from the blood cell samples with the Qiagen DNeasy Blood Extraction Kit. The chain couples TRBV6-9 to TRBJ2-4; 10 middle bases align to TRBD2. The TCR originated in a woman aged 50 to 60 in good health and CMV-seropositive. Input material: PBMCs. CDR3 loop: CASNTPGERGGPQNIQYF. At the DNA level, the sequence is TGTGCCAGCAACACCCCGGGTGAGCGGGGGGGCCCCCAGAACATTCAGTACTTC.